This T cell receptor beta chain was recovered during a study of T cell clones after liver transplantation. Across the whole study: Immunosuppression withdrawal was tried within 2 years after liver transplantation in this trial. Apart from three HCV-positive recipients, transplants were for non-autoimmune, non-viral reasons.

V shed 4 bases, J shed 4 bases, and the junction held 8 bases outside the gene matches. This CDR3 region has 14 residues. Germline V CDR1 and CDR2: GTSNPN, SVGIG (reference sequence). The data were produced by immunoSEQ multiplex PCR, yet TCRdb's version contains in-frame clones alone and is incomplete. The profile shows roughly 100,000 clones, about 80% of them singletons. This chain joins TRBV30 and TRBJ1-2; TRBD1 aligns across 8 bases. This receptor was taken from a human patient who received a liver transplant. Some of the T cells might come from the graft donor. The sequenced sample was CD4+ T cells from blood, obtained approximately 50 months after liver transplant. CDR3 nucleotides: TGTGCCTGGAACAGGGACAGGATCTCCTATGGCTACACCTTC. Translating gives CAWNRDRISYGYTF.